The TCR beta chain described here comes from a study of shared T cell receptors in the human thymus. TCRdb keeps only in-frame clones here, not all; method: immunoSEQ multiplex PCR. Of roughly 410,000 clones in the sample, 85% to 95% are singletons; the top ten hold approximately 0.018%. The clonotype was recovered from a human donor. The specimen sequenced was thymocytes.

The CDR3: CASSLRFIEGPEQFF. CDR3 in DNA: TGTGCCAGCAGTTTACGGTTCATCGAGGGGCCTGAGCAGTTCTTC. The V and J genes are TRBV28 and TRBJ2-1; D may match TRBD1 or TRBD2 (5 bases each). The germline V gene has CDR1 MDHEN and CDR2 SYDVKM. CDR3 length equals 15 residues. V lost 2 bases, J lost 9 bases, and 17 bases lay in between.